The entry below describes one TCR beta chain. In its sample, this clone was seen once. The antigen this receptor binds is unknown. Base quality data are lacking; no much larger clone is found one base away. This record belongs to a study of OX40 agonist ivuxolimab in advanced cancers. With regard to the full study: The costimulatory receptor OX40 (CD134) was targeted by ivuxolimab, a fully human IgG2 agonistic monoclonal antibody. Intravenous ivuxolimab was administered to patients every 2 weeks at six dose levels: 0.01, 0.1, 0.3, 1.5, 3 and 10 mg/kg. Among the 52 dose-escalation patients, 19 had hepatocellular carcinoma, about 15 melanoma, 9 renal cell carcinoma and 9 head and neck cancer. In the dose-escalation cohort, roughly 80% of patients were male, and the mean age was around 60 years, with a range of about 23 to 85. Patients were allowed to have had prior anti-PD-1, anti-PD-L1 or anti-CTLA-4 therapy, and 30% to 50% of the dose-escalation patients had previously received checkpoint inhibitors. Partial responses were achieved by three dose-escalation patients, of whom one had hepatocellular carcinoma and two had cutaneous melanoma. Peripheral TCRbeta sequencing was intended to test whether TCR sequence diversity was altered and clonal T-cell expansion was caused by ivuxolimab. The paper covers the monotherapy dose-escalation part of the phase I ivuxolimab trial, which included N ≈ 52 patients.

To sequence the TCRbeta CDR3 region, genomic DNA was isolated from the sorted cells. TCRbeta CDR3 regions were sequenced using the immunoSEQ Assay. Entries here come from immuneACCESS through TCRdb and include only in-frame sequences with V and J called. Some clones fail to appear in such tables; in the studies checked, an unresolved V gene covers under half of the shortfall, and the cause of the remainder is unknown. The sample table records tens of thousands of clones; around 80% of these occur just once. The ten largest clones take up 4.5% to 6% of the sample. The CDR3, from cysteine to phenylalanine, totals 15 residues. Left in the record is the CDR3 DNA by itself, 45 bases read in frame from the first base. CDR1 and CDR2, looked up from the germline V gene, are MRHNA and SNTAGT. Ends trimmed: V by 5 bases, J by 8 bases; bases unmatched to a gene: 9. Findings and caveats that apply to the study as a whole: Clonal expansion of both CD4+ and CD8+ blood T cells was observed from baseline to week 6 at doses 0.1 to 3.0 mg/kg. After ivuxolimab, more expanded clones were found on average in CD8+ T cells than in CD4+ T cells. Low levels of normalized T-cell clonal expansion were also seen in some patients who did not respond. In partial responders in the 0.1-3.0 mg/kg groups, normalized peripheral clonal expansion was found to be among the lowest, especially among CD8+ T cells. The antigen specificity of the peripheral T cells that underwent clonal expansion was not determined.

The trial excluded patients who had a history of autoimmune disease or were on systemic immunosuppression. Peripheral blood for TCR sequencing was collected from all dose cohorts at baseline, on cycle 4 day 1, and on cycle 7 day 1. The samples were taken from a phase I, first-in-human, multicenter, open-label dose-escalation trial of ivuxolimab. Adults with locally advanced or metastatic melanoma, renal cell carcinoma, hepatocellular carcinoma or head and neck squamous cell carcinoma were enrolled in the trial. Before TCR sequencing, CD4+ T cells and CD8+ T cells from peripheral blood were sorted into separate populations.

This sequence originates from an adult with an advanced solid tumor such as melanoma, head and neck, liver or kidney cancer. The sample here was CD4+ or CD8+ T cells sorted from blood, taken in a trial of the OX40 agonist ivuxolimab. Recombination joined TRBV6-4 with TRBJ1-2, with 12 bases in between that match TRBD1. In nucleotides, the sequence is TGTGCCAGCAGTAACCGGGACAGGGGGCGCGGAGGCTACACCTTC. This translates into CASSNRDRGRGGYTF.